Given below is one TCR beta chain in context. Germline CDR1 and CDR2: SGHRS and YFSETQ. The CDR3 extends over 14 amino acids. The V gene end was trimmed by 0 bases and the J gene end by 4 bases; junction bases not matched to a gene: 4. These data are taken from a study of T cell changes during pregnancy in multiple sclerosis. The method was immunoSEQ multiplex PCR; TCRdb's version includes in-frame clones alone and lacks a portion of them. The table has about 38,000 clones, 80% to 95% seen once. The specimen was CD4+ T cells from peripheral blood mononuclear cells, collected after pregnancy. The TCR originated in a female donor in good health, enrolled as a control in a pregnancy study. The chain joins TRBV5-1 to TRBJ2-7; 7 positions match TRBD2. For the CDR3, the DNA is TGCGCCAGCAGCTTGGGTGGGGGGGGATACGAGCAGTACTTC. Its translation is CASSLGGGGYEQYF. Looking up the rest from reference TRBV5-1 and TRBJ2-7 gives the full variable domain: KAGVTQTPRYLIKTRGQQVTLSCSPISGHRSVSWYQQTPGQGLQFLFEYFSETQRNKGNFPGRFSGRQFSNSRSEMNVSTLELGDSALYLCASSLGGGGYEQYFGPGTRLTVT.